The clone carrying this TCR beta chain was picked up many times. These data originate in a study of T cells in Graves' hyperthyroidism and ophthalmopathy. Germline CDR1 reads KGHSH; CDR2 reads LQKENI. This CDR3 is 15 amino acids long. Trimming took 0 bases from V and 1 from J, leaving 10 bases between them. Exclusion of a patient resulted from uncontrolled infection, other autoimmune disease, pregnancy or lactation. Amplified TCR beta CDR3 regions came from RNA transcripts. A first-round RT-PCR of the TCR CDR3 used the HTBI primer set. TCRdb re-called the multiplex PCR reads through MiXCR, storing one row per CDR3 protein. The sample shows a few hundred thousand distinct CDR3 sequences, roughly 50% of them seen only once.

The sample consisted of peripheral blood or thyroid tissue (not recorded which). This TCR was recovered from a woman in her late teens or twenties with Graves' hyperthyroidism. J is TRBJ2-7 and V is TRBV18; D gene uncertain. The CDR3 reads CASSPPTVSSYEQYF. The CDR3 nucleotides are TGTGCCAGCTCACCACCTACAGTCTCATCCTACGAGCAGTACTTC.